The clone carrying this TCR beta chain turned up a few times. What it binds is unknown. The entry originates in a study of early T cells in non-severe SARS-CoV-2 infection. Study-wide results and limits: Private and CD4 specificities were missed by VDJdb matching, skewed to anti-spike CD8.

Each single cDNA molecule received a unique molecular identifier. TCRdb reanalysed the 5' RACE reads using MiXCR and keeps one entry per CDR3 protein. The data show about 83,000 distinct CDR3 sequences, roughly a tenth seen once. The input for sequencing was whole blood, taken at baseline. This clonotype was sampled from an adult who was a healthcare worker with PCR-confirmed SARS-CoV-2 infection or an uninfected control (not recorded which).

The CDR3 loop is CASTDQIGLGQYF. Here the CDR3 DNA reads TGTGCCAGCACGGACCAGATCGGACTAGGGCAGTACTTC. The chain links TRBV25-1 to TRBJ2-7; the match to TRBD2 covers 7 bases. Germline CDR1 reads MGHDK; CDR2 reads SYGVNS. The V segment lost 7 bases and the J segment 9 bases; nucleotides outside the gene matches: 12. The CDR3 spans 13 residues.